This T cell receptor beta chain was profiled in a study of T cell responses to AZD1222 COVID-19 vaccine. Study-wide findings and caveats: The study sampled repertoires only after the peak T cell response.

Regarding this clone: Its antigen is currently unknown.

CDR1 and CDR2 from the germline V gene are SGHAT and FQNNGV. The CDR3 sequence is 12 residues long. V lost 6 bases and J lost 0, with 5 bases in between. Method: immunoSEQ multiplex PCR; TCRdb's copy keeps in-frame clones and lacks some. The sample consists of approximately 180,000 clones, 70% to 90% of them appearing once. The chain couples TRBV11-2 to TRBJ1-1, with D unclear. This TCR was recovered from an adult in good health. This material consisted of peripheral blood, taken on day 0 of AZD1222 vaccination. DNA for the CDR3: TGTGCCAGCAGGGGGATGAACACTGAAGCTTTCTTT. Protein sequence: CASRGMNTEAFF.